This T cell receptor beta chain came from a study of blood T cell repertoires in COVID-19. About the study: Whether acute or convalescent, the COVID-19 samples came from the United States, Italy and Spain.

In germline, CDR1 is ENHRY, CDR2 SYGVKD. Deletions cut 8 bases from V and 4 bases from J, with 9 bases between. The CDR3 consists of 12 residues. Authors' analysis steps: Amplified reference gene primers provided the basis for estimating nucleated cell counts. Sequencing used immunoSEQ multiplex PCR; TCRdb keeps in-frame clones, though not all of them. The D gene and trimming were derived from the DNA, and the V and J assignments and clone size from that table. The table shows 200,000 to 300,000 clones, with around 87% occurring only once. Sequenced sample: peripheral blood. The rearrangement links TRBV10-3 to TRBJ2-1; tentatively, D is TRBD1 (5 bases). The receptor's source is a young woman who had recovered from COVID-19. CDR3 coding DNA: TGTGCCATCGGCCGACAGTACAATGAGCAGTTCTTC. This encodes CAIGRQYNEQFF.